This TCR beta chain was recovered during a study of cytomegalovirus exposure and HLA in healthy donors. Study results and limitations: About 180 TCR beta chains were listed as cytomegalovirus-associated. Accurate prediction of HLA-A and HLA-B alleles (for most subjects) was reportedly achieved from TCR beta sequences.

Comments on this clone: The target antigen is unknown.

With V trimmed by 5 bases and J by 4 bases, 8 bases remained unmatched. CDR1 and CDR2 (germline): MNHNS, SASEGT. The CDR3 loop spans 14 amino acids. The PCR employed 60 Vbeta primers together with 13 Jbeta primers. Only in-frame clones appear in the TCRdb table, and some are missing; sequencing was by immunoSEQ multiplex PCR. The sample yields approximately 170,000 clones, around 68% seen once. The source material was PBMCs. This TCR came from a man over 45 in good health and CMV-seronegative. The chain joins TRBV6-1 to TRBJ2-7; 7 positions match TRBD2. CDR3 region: CASSWGGRQYEQYF. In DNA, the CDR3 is TGTGCCAGCAGTTGGGGGGGACGGCAATACGAGCAGTACTTC.